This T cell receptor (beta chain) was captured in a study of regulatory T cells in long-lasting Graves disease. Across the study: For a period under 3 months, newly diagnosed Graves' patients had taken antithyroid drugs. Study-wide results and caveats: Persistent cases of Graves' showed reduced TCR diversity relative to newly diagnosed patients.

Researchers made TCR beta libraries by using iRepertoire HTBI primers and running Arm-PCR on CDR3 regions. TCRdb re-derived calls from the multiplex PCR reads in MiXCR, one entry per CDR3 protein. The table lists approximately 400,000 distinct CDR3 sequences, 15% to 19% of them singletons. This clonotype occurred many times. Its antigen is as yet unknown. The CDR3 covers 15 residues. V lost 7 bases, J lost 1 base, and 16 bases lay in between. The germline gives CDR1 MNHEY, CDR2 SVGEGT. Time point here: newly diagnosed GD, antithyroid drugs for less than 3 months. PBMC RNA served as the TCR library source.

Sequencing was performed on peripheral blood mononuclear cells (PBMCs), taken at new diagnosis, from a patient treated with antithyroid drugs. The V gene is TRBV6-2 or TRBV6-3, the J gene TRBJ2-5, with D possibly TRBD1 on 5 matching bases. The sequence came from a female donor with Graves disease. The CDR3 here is CASTLDSNFQETQYF. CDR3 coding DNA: TGTGCCAGCACCCTAGACAGCAACTTCCAAGAGACCCAGTACTTC.